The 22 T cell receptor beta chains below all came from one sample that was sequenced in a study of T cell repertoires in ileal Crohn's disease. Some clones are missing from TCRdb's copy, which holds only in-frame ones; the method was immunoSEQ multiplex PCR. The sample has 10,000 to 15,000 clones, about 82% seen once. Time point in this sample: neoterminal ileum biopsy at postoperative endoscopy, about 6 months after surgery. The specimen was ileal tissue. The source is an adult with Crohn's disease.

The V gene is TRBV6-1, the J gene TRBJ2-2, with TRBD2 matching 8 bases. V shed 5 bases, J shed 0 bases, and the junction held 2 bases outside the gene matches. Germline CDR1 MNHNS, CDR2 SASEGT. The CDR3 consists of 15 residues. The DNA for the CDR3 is TGTGCCAGCAGTTTCGGGGGGGCGAACACCGGGGAGCTGTTTTTT. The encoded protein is CASSFGGANTGELFF.

CDR3: CASSLTGSTYEQYF. CDR3 DNA: TGTGCCAGCAGTTTGACAGGATCCACCTACGAGCAGTACTTC. The chain joins TRBV28 to TRBJ2-7; possibly TRBD1 for D (6 bases). The germline V gene has CDR1 MDHEN and CDR2 SYDVKM. The CDR3 runs 14 residues. The germline V and J ends were trimmed by 3 bases and 2 bases, with 11 bases remaining between them.

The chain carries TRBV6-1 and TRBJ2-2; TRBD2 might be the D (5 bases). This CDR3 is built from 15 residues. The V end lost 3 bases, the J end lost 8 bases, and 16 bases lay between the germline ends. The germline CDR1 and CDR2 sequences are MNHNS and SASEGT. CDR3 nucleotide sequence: TGTGCCAGCAGTGAGCGGGCCTTAGTAAGGGGGGAGCTGTTTTTT. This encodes CASSERALVRGELFF.

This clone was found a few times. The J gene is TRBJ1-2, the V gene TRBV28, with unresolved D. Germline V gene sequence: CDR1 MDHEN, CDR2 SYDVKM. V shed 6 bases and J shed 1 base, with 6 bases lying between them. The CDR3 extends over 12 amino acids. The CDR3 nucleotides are TGTGCCAGCAGCCCCATTAACTATGGCTACACCTTC. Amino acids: CASSPINYGYTF.

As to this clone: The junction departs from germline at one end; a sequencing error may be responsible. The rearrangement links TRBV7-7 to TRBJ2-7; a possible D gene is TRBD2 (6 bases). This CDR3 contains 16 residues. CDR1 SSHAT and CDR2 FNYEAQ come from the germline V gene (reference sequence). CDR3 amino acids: CASSLKYPSDTYEQYF. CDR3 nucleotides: TGTGCTAGCAGCTTAAAATACCCTAGCGACACCTACGAGCAGTACTTC.

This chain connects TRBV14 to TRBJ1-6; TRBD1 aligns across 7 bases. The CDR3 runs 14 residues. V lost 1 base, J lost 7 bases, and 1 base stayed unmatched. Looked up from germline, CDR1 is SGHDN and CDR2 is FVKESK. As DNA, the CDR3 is TGTGCCAGCAGCCAAGTACAGGGGAATTCACCCCTCCACTTT. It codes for CASSQVQGNSPLHF. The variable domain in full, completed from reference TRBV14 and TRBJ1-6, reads EAGVTQFPSHSVIEKGQTVTLRCDPISGHDNLYWYRRVMGKEIKFLLHFVKESKQDESGMPNNRFLAERTGGTYSTLKVQPAELEDSGVYFCASSQVQGNSPLHFGNGTRLTVT.

This CDR3 reads CASSSGRAPGELFF. CDR3 DNA: TGTGCCAGCAGTAGCGGACGGGCGCCCGGGGAGCTGTTTTTT. The J gene is TRBJ2-2, the V gene TRBV6-1; D possibly corresponds to TRBD2 (5 bases). The CDR3 spans 14 residues. Germline V gene data show CDR1 as MNHNS and CDR2 as SASEGT. V lost 5 bases to trimming and J lost 6 bases, with 13 bases between them.

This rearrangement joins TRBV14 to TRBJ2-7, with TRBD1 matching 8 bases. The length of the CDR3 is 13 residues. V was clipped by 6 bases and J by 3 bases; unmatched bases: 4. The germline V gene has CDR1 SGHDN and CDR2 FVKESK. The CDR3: CASSRGQGYEQYF. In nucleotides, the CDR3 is TGTGCCAGCAGTCGTGGACAGGGCTACGAGCAGTACTTC. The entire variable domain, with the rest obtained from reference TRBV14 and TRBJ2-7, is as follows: EAGVTQFPSHSVIEKGQTVTLRCDPISGHDNLYWYRRVMGKEIKFLLHFVKESKQDESGMPNNRFLAERTGGTYSTLKVQPAELEDSGVYFCASSRGQGYEQYFGPGTRLTVT.

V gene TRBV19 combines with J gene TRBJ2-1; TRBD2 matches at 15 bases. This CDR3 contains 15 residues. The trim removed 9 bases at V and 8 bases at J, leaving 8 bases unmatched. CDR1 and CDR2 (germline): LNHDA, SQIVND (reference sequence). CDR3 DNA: TGTGCCAGCATGGGACTAGCGGGAGGACCCGATGAGCAGTTCTTC. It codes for CASMGLAGGPDEQFF.

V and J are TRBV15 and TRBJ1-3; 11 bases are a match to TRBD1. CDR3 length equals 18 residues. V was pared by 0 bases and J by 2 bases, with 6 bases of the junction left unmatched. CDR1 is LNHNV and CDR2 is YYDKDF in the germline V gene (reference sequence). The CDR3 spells CATSRDGQGAIAGNTIYF. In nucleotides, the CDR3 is TGTGCCACCAGCAGAGATGGACAGGGGGCGATTGCTGGAAACACCATATATTTT.

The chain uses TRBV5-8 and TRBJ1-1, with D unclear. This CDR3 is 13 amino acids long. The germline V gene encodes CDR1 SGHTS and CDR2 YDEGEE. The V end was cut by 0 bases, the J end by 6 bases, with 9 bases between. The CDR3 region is CASSLVRNSEAFF. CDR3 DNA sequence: TGTGCCAGCAGCTTGGTGAGAAACTCTGAAGCTTTCTTT.

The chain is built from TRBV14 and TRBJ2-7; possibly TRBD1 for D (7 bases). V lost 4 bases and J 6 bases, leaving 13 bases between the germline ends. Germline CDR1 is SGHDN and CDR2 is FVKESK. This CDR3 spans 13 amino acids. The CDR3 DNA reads TGTGCCAGCAGCCGCTATCAGGGGGGCGAGCAGTACTTC. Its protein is CASSRYQGGEQYF. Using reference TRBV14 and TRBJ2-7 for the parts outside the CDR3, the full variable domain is EAGVTQFPSHSVIEKGQTVTLRCDPISGHDNLYWYRRVMGKEIKFLLHFVKESKQDESGMPNNRFLAERTGGTYSTLKVQPAELEDSGVYFCASSRYQGGEQYFGPGTRLTVT.

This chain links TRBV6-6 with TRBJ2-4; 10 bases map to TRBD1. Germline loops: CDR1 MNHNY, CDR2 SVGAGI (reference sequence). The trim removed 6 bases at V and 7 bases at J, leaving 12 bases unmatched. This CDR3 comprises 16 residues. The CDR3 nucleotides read TGTGCCAGCAGGCAACGGACCGGGACAGGGGTGAACATTCAGTACTTC. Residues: CASRQRTGTGVNIQYF.

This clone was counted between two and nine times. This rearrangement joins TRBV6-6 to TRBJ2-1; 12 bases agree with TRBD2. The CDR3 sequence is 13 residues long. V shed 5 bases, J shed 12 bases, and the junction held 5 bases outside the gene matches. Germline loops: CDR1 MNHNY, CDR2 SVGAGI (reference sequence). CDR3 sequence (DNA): TGTGCCAGCAGTCAGGGACTAGCGGGTTGGCAGTTCTTC. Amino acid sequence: CASSQGLAGWQFF.

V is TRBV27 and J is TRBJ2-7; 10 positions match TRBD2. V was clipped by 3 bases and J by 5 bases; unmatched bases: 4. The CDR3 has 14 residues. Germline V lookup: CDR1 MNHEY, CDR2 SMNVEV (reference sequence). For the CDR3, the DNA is TGTGCCAGCAGTTTGAGCGGGGGGGGCCACGAGCAGTACTTC. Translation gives CASSLSGGGHEQYF.

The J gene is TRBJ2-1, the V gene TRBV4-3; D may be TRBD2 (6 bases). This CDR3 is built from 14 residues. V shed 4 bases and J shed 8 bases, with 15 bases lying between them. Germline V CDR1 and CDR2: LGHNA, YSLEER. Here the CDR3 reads CASSLQLAVDEQFF. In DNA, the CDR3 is TGCGCCAGCAGCCTGCAACTAGCCGTGGATGAGCAGTTCTTC.

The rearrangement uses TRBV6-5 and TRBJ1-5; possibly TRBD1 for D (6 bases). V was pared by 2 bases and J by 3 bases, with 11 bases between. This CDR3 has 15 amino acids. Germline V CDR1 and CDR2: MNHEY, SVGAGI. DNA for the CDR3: TGTGCCAGCAGTTACCGCCGGGACACCAATCAGCCCCAGCATTTT. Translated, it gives CASSYRRDTNQPQHF.

The CDR3 here is CASSLDRGSTGELFF. CDR3 in DNA: TGCGCCAGCAGCTTGGACAGGGGGTCGACCGGGGAGCTGTTTTTT. The J gene is TRBJ2-2, the V gene TRBV5-1; TRBD1 aligns across 8 bases. The germline gives CDR1 SGHRS, CDR2 YFSETQ. CDR3 length: 15 amino acids. V was pared by 0 bases and J by 5 bases, with 3 bases of the junction left unmatched.

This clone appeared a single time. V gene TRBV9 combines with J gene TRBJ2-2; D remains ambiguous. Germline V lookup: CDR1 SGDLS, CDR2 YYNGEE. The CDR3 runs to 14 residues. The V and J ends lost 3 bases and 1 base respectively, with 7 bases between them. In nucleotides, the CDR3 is TGTGCCAGCAGCGGTCGACAGAACACCGGGGAGCTGTTTTTT. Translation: CASSGRQNTGELFF.

DNA of the CDR3: TGTGCCAGCGCCCTAAGCGGGGAGTCCTACGAGCAGTACTTC. Amino acids: CASALSGESYEQYF. V is TRBV6-1 and J is TRBJ2-5; 7 bases are shared with TRBD2. The DNA end lines up better with TRBJ2-7; the J call may be wrong. Per germline, CDR1 MNHNS and CDR2 SASEGT. The CDR3 extends over 14 amino acids.

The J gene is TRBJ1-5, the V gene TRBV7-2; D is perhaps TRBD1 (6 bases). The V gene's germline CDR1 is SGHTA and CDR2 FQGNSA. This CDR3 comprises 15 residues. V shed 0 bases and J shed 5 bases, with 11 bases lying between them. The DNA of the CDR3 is TGTGCCAGCAGCTTAGCGGGGGGGGCAGATCAGCCCCAGCATTTT. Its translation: CASSLAGGADQPQHF.

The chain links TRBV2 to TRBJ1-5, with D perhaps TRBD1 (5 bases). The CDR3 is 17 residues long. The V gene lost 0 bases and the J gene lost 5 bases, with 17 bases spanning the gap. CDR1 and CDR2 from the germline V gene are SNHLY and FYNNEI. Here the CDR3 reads CASSEARRAGGHQPQHF. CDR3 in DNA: TGTGCCAGCAGTGAAGCGCGCCGCGCGGGGGGTCATCAGCCCCAGCATTTT.